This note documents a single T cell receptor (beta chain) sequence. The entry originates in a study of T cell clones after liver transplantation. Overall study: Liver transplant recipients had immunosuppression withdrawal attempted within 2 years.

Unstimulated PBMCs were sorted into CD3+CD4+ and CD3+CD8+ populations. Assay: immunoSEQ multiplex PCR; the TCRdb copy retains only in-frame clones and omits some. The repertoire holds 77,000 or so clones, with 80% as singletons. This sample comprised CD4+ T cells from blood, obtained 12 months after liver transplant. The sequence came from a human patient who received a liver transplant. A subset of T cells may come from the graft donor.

CDR3 bases: TGTGCCAGTAGTATCCCAGTTTATAGCAATCAGCCCCAGCATTTT. This sequence encodes CASSIPVYSNQPQHF. The chain has TRBV19 and TRBJ1-5; D call uncertain. This CDR3 spans 15 amino acids. Germline CDR1 and CDR2: LNHDA and SQIVND (reference sequence). With 3 bases removed from V and 0 bases from J, the gap between germline ends came to 9 bases.